The source of this T cell receptor (beta chain) is a study of T cells in Graves' hyperthyroidism and ophthalmopathy. Overall study results and limits: Appearing also in blood were most of the thyroid clonotypes expanded above 0.001.

Germline loops: CDR1 SNHLY, CDR2 FYNNEI. J lost 4 bases, V lost 11 bases, and 12 bases had no gene match. This CDR3 has 14 residues. This clonotype was observed at least ten times. The antigen remains undetermined. Amplification of TCR beta CDR3 regions was performed using RNA transcripts as template. First-round RT-PCR targeting the TCR CDR3 was performed with the HTBI primer set. Each CDR3 protein gets one entry after TCRdb re-called the multiplex PCR reads with MiXCR. The repertoire holds under 350,000 distinct CDR3 sequences, about 14% seen once, with 7.8% in the top ten. Uncontrolled infection, other autoimmune disease, pregnancy or lactation barred patients from enrollment. The sample, blood from the first hyperthyroidism diagnosis, precedes any ophthalmopathy symptoms.

V is TRBV2 and J is TRBJ2-7; TRBD2 matches 9 bases. The receptor was isolated from a woman aged 25 to 39 with Graves' hyperthyroidism that later progressed to Graves' ophthalmopathy. Material: blood. The CDR3 protein is CAGKGAGGEYEQYF. The CDR3 DNA reads TGTGCCGGCAAGGGCGCGGGAGGGGAGTACGAGCAGTACTTC.